One and the same sample provided the 14 T cell receptor beta chains below, sequenced in a study of T cell clonality in common variable immunodeficiency. General study results and limits: Reportedly, TCR beta sequences from common variable immunodeficiency showed fewer deletions and N-nucleotide insertions.

What these receptors recognize is not known. Some clones are missing from TCRdb's copy, which holds only in-frame ones; the method was immunoSEQ multiplex PCR. Observed in the sample are about 35,000 clones, none of them singletons. Sequenced sample: peripheral blood mononuclear cells. The receptor set was obtained from a human donor with common variable immunodeficiency.

The sample holds many counts of this clone. Read sequence stops 3 residues before the CDR3 end, and the germline J gene provides the missing end. The V gene is TRBV29-1, the J gene TRBJ2-3, with TRBD2 identical over 14 bases. V dropped 6 bases and J dropped 3; count of bases not matched to a gene: 2. The CDR3 has 14 amino acids. Germline CDR1 reads SQVTM; CDR2 reads ANQGSEA. CDR3 sequence reads: CSVGLAGVTDTQYF. CDR3 DNA, as far as it was read: TGCAGCGTGGGACTAGCGGGAGTTACAGATACG.

This clone was seen at least ten times. The CDR3 region is CASSLAGGSNNEQFF. The DNA read from the CDR3 is TGCGCCAGCAGCTTGGCCGGGGGGTCTAACAATGAG. The genes are TRBV5-1 and TRBJ2-1; 7 bases are shared with TRBD2. The sequence runs out 3 residues before the end of the CDR3; the remainder is reconstructed from the germline J gene. Trimming took 0 bases from V and 5 from J; bases not matched to a gene: 5. This CDR3 region has 15 residues. Germline loops: CDR1 SGHRS, CDR2 YFSETQ.

As concerns this clone: The CDR3 extends 3 residues past the end of the read, so its final part is completed from the germline J gene. The chain links TRBV7-9 to TRBJ2-1, with 11 bases that match TRBD2. The V gene's germline CDR1 is SEHNR and CDR2 FQNEAQ (reference sequence). With 5 bases clipped from V and 7 bases from J, the junction kept 7 bases outside the gene matches. The CDR3 runs 15 residues. The CDR3 bases that were read are TGTGCCAGCAGCCCCGCCGGGACTAGCGGTAATGAG. This sequence encodes CASSPAGTSGNE. Given in full, the CDR3 is CASSPAGTSGNEQFF.

This clone occurred many times. One junction end does not reproduce the germline sequence, and a read error may be involved. The DNA ends 3 residues before the CDR3 does, and the rest of the CDR3 is filled in from the germline J gene. The rearrangement links TRBV29-1 to TRBJ1-4; 9 positions agree with TRBD1. This CDR3 comprises 17 residues. CDR1 is SQVTM, CDR2 ANQGSEA, per germline. CDR3 in amino acids: CSVEVSSTGGALEKLFF. The part of the CDR3 DNA that was read is TGCAGCGTCGAAGTCTCTTCTACAGGGGGCGCTTTGGAAAAA.

This clone was counted a few times. Read data end 3 residues before the CDR3 end; the end is taken from the germline J gene. The V gene is TRBV5-1, the J gene TRBJ2-7; 7 bases fit TRBD2. Trimming cost V 0 bases and J 2 bases; bases outside gene matches: 8. The CDR3 contains 16 residues. Germline CDR1 and CDR2: SGHRS and YFSETQ. CDR3 residues: CASSLGGGSLPYEQYF. The part of the CDR3 DNA that was read is TGCGCCAGCAGCTTGGGTGGCGGGAGTCTTCCCTACGAG.

Notes on this clone: The CDR3 extends 3 residues past the end of the read, so its final part is completed from the germline J gene. V is TRBV19 and J is TRBJ2-4, with 12 bases fitting TRBD1. The CDR3 is made up of 14 amino acids. CDR1 and CDR2 (germline): LNHDA, SQIVND (reference sequence). Trimming took 4 bases from V and 8 from J; bases not matched to a gene: 3. The CDR3 loop is CASSKGQGADIQYF. The covered CDR3 bases are TGTGCCAGTAGTAAGGGACAGGGGGCGGACATT.

A note on this clone: At one boundary the junction diverges from the germline segment, which might be a read error. The part of the CDR3 DNA that was read is TGTGCCGGCAGGAGGGGTACGAACACCGGGGAG. Residues: CAGRRGTNTGE. The entire CDR3 reads CAGRRGTNTGELFF. The rearrangement joins TRBV2 to TRBJ2-2; a possible D gene is TRBD2 (6 bases). The CDR3 end falls 3 residues outside the read, so it is completed with the germline J gene. CDR3 length equals 14 residues. Germline CDR1 reads SNHLY; CDR2 reads FYNNEI.

This clone was counted at least ten times. Read data end 3 residues before the CDR3 end; the end is taken from the germline J gene. The chain carries TRBV5-6 and TRBJ1-2; unclear D gene. Germline CDR1 is SGHDT and CDR2 is YYEEEE. This CDR3 is built from 12 residues. V dropped 4 bases and J dropped 4 bases, with 8 bases sitting between them. The CDR3 loop is CASSHTIYGYTF. The DNA read from the CDR3 is TGTGCCAGCAGCCATACAATCTATGGC.

This clone has ten or more counts. The read is 3 residues too short to cover the CDR3 end, so that end is filled in from the germline J gene. V is TRBV28 and J is TRBJ2-7, with 9 bases identical to TRBD1. Germline CDR1 is MDHEN and CDR2 is SYDVKM. The length of the CDR3 is 15 residues. V lost 4 bases, J lost 3 bases, and 7 bases stayed unmatched. The chain's CDR3 is CASSSPGQGGYEQYF. CDR3 bases read: TGTGCCAGCAGTTCTCCGGGACAGGGCGGCTACGAG.

A remark on this clone: From the germline J gene comes the end of the CDR3, since the read stops 3 residues before it. This sequence joins TRBV30 and TRBJ2-7; 11 bases map to TRBD1. V lost 4 bases and J lost 6; bases outside the gene matches: 8. The germline gives CDR1 GTSNPN, CDR2 SVGIG (reference sequence). CDR3 length: 14 residues. The CDR3: CAWKGTGGRVEQYF. CDR3 bases read: TGTGCCTGGAAAGGGACAGGGGGAAGGGTCGAG.

As to this clone: With the read ending 3 residues before the CDR3 end, the germline J gene is used to fill in that end. The gene calls are TRBV19 and TRBJ2-3, with TRBD1 matching 7 bases. The CDR3 contains 16 residues. Germline CDR1 LNHDA, CDR2 SQIVND (reference sequence). Trimming took 5 bases from V and 0 from J; bases not matched to a gene: 8. CDR3 amino acids: CASSSWDSSSTDTQYF. The CDR3 DNA, read in part, is TGTGCCAGTAGTTCTTGGGACAGTTCTAGCACAGATACG.

This clone was observed at least ten times. The CDR3 end lies 3 residues beyond the end of the read and is filled in from the germline J gene. The chain uses TRBV5-4 and TRBJ1-1, with 9 bases aligning to TRBD1. Per the germline V gene, CDR1 is SGHNT and CDR2 is YYREEE (reference sequence). V was clipped by 3 bases and J by 6 bases; unmatched bases: 9. The CDR3 is 15 amino acids. CDR3 DNA, as far as it was read: TGTGCCAGCAGCTACCGGTTGGGACAGGGCTCTGAA. Translated, it gives CASSYRLGQGSE. In full, the CDR3 reads CASSYRLGQGSEAFF.

This clone was counted ten times or more. The read comes to an end 3 residues before the CDR3 does, leaving the germline J gene to fill in the end. The V call is TRBV4-1, the J call TRBJ2-1, with 9 positions matching TRBD2. Per the germline V gene, CDR1 is MGHRA and CDR2 is YSYEKL. There are 16 residues in the CDR3. V was clipped by 4 bases and J by 4 bases; unmatched bases: 8. This chain's CDR3 is CASSLSGSPLYNEQFF. The DNA read from the CDR3 is TGCGCCAGCAGCCTTAGCGGGAGCCCCCTTTACAATGAG.

This clone has just a few counts. From the germline J gene comes the end of the CDR3, since the read stops 3 residues before it. The V gene is TRBV20-1, the J gene TRBJ2-5, with 13 nucleotides matching TRBD2. Germline V gene data show CDR1 as DFQATT and CDR2 as SNEGSKA (reference sequence). With 6 bases clipped from V and 7 bases from J, the junction kept 8 bases outside the gene matches. The CDR3 contains 14 residues. CDR3 in amino acids: CSATTSGRGGTQYF. The sequenced CDR3 bases are TGCAGTGCGACAACTAGCGGGAGGGGGGGGACC.